A single T cell receptor beta chain is shown here with its context. What it binds is not known. A much larger clone lies a single base off, so this may be a read error. The iRepertoire nested amplicon-rescue multiplex PCR amplified TCR alpha and beta CDR3s from RNA. TCRdb processed the multiplex PCR reads anew with MiXCR; each CDR3 protein has one entry. Of 9,500 to 12,000 distinct CDR3 sequences listed, approximately 58% are singletons. This entry comes from a study of glioma-infiltrating T cells. V dropped 7 bases and J dropped 5 bases, with 15 bases sitting between them. Germline V gene sequence: CDR1 MNHEY, CDR2 SVGEGT. CDR3 length equals 14 residues. Findings and limits, study-wide: Non-neoplastic patients had below-expected tissue-blood divergence, while all gliomas exceeded expectation.

Sequencing was performed on glioma tissue, nonneoplastic brain tissue, or PBMCs (not recorded which). The J gene is TRBJ2-4, the V gene TRBV6-2 or TRBV6-3, with D perhaps matching TRBD2 (5 bases). The origin of this receptor is a human donor with low-grade glioma or glioblastoma, undergoing nonglioma brain surgery, or in good health (not recorded which). CDR3 bases: TGTGCCAGCACAAGGAATAGCGATCAAAACATTCAGTACTTC. Its translation: CASTRNSDQNIQYF.